One and the same sample provided the 11 T cell receptor beta chains below, sequenced in a study of Graves' ophthalmopathy and Graves' hyperthyroidism. Amplified TCR beta CDR3 regions were obtained using RNA transcripts as template. First-round RT-PCR relied on HTBI primers, and a second-round multiplex PCR came next. TCRdb analysed the multiplex PCR reads with MiXCR anew, one entry per CDR3 protein. The top ten clones hold more than 2.5% of a sample with hundreds of thousands of distinct CDR3 sequences, about 41% of them seen once. The sample was peripheral blood. All receptors derive from an adult man with Graves' ophthalmopathy.

In its sample, this clonotype was seen many times. The rearrangement links TRBV20-1 to TRBJ1-5; 8 bases align to TRBD1. V lost 1 base to trimming and J lost 4 bases; unmatched junction nucleotides: 0. The CDR3 length is 13 residues. Germline V lookup: CDR1 DFQATT, CDR2 SNEGSKA (reference sequence). CDR3 protein: CSARGQGNQPQHF. In nucleotides, the CDR3 is TGCAGTGCTAGAGGACAGGGGAATCAGCCCCAGCATTTT.

This clonotype was detected ten times or more. The chain recombines TRBV4-1 with TRBJ1-2, with D perhaps matching TRBD1 (6 bases). The V end lost 3 bases, the J end lost 3 bases, and 11 bases lay between the germline ends. The CDR3 covers 14 residues. Germline loops: CDR1 MGHRA, CDR2 YSYEKL. The CDR3 DNA reads as TGCGCCAGCAGCCAGATCGGACAGTACTATGGCTACACCTTC. This sequence encodes CASSQIGQYYGYTF.

This sequence joins TRBV30 and TRBJ2-2; D is possibly TRBD2 (5 bases). Trimming removed 2 bases from V and 3 bases from J, with 7 bases in between. Looked up from germline, CDR1 is GTSNPN and CDR2 is SVGIG (reference sequence). The CDR3 has 13 amino acids. Written as DNA, the CDR3 is TGTGCCTGGAGTATGAGGGACACCGGGGAGCTGTTTTTT. This sequence encodes CAWSMRDTGELFF.

This chain links TRBV7-9 with TRBJ2-2, with D tentatively TRBD2 (5 bases). The CDR3 has 17 amino acids. V lost 5 bases and J 4 bases, leaving 20 bases between the germline ends. Per germline, CDR1 SEHNR and CDR2 FQNEAQ (reference sequence). CDR3 in DNA: TGTGCCAGCAGCCCTGGCCCGGGTAGACGGGGCACCGGGGAGCTGTTTTTT. Its protein is CASSPGPGRRGTGELFF.

The rearrangement links TRBV29-1 to TRBJ2-7; D gene uncertain. Looked up from germline, CDR1 is SQVTM and CDR2 is ANQGSEA. The CDR3 extends over 10 amino acids. V lost 8 bases to trimming and J lost 6 bases, with 11 bases between them. In DNA, the CDR3 is TGCAGCTTTAAGGGCCCCGAGCAGTACTTC. Its translation: CSFKGPEQYF.

The gene calls are TRBV9 and TRBJ1-5; TRBD1 agrees at 9 bases. Germline values: CDR1 SGDLS, CDR2 YYNGEE. The CDR3 sequence is 16 residues long. V lost 5 bases and J lost 7; bases outside the gene matches: 13. The CDR3 DNA follows: TGTGCCAGCAGTCCGGGACAGGGCTCTTACGAGCAGCCCCAGCATTTT. Translation: CASSPGQGSYEQPQHF.

The chain combines TRBV7-2 with TRBJ2-7; tentatively, D is TRBD1 (7 bases). The germline V gene has CDR1 SGHTA and CDR2 FQGNSA. The CDR3 length is 16 residues. V was shortened by 5 bases and J by 7 bases, with 24 bases between the two germline ends. The CDR3: CASSTKPRDRPWEQYF. For the CDR3, the DNA is TGTGCCAGCAGCACGAAACCGCGGGACAGACCTTGGGAGCAGTACTTC.

V usage is TRBV5-6 and J usage is TRBJ1-5; possibly TRBD1 for D (5 bases). CDR3 size: 15 residues. The V end was cut by 3 bases, the J end by 4 bases, with 14 bases between. Germline-derived CDR1 and CDR2 are SGHDT and YYEEEE. The CDR3 nucleotides are TGTGCCAGCAGCTCCACCGGGACCGGGAATCAGCCCCAGCATTTT. Protein: CASSSTGTGNQPQHF.

This chain uses TRBV7-2 with TRBJ1-4; 11 bases match TRBD1. Looked up from germline, CDR1 is SGHTA and CDR2 is FQGNSA. The CDR3 has 19 amino acids. V lost 2 bases, J lost 0 bases, and 8 bases stayed unmatched. The CDR3 nucleotides read TGTGCCAGCAGCTTATCCGGACAGGGGGCCAGAGCAACTAATGAAAAACTGTTTTTT. Its translation is CASSLSGQGARATNEKLFF.

Many counts were recorded for this clonotype. The V and J genes are TRBV4-3 and TRBJ2-7, with TRBD1 as a possible D gene (6 bases). CDR1 and CDR2 (germline): LGHNA, YSLEER. The germline V and J ends were trimmed by 0 bases and 2 bases, with 11 bases remaining between them. There are 15 residues in the CDR3. The chain's CDR3 is CASSQEQGNPYEQYF. In DNA form, the CDR3 reads TGCGCCAGCAGCCAAGAGCAGGGGAATCCCTACGAGCAGTACTTC.

The CDR3 sequence is CASNGGDTQYF. The CDR3 DNA sequence: TGTGCCAGCAACGGAGGAGATACGCAGTATTTT. The chain carries TRBV7-3 and TRBJ2-3; TRBD2 is a possible D gene (5 bases). Germline-derived CDR1 and CDR2 are SGHTA and FQGTGA. This CDR3 spans 11 amino acids. Trimming stripped 7 bases from V and 5 bases from J, with 7 bases between.